These 18 T cell receptor beta chains were all obtained from the same sample, sequenced in a study of shared clonotypes between healthy human individuals. Profiling relied on immunoSEQ multiplex PCR, and the TCRdb table lists in-frame clones only, not all of them. The sample shows roughly 2,300,000 clones, roughly 92% of them seen only once. The sequenced material came from naive CD4+ T cells from PBMCs. Subset reported: CD45RA+ positively selected. These receptors all come from a man younger than 35 in good health. Some clones in this sample may be carry-over from other donors' samples.

The chain employs TRBV2 and TRBJ1-2; D is possibly TRBD1 (5 bases). Germline V CDR1 and CDR2: SNHLY, FYNNEI. This CDR3 comprises 13 residues. The germline V and J ends were trimmed by 1 base and 8 bases, with 11 bases remaining between them. The CDR3 sequence is CASSEEGRGGYTF. CDR3 DNA: TGTGCCAGCAGTGAAGAGGGGCGGGGAGGCTACACCTTC.

The J gene is TRBJ2-1, the V gene TRBV10-2; TRBD2 matches 9 bases. V shed 4 bases, J shed 10 bases, and the junction held 11 bases outside the gene matches. The CDR3 loop spans 15 amino acids. Germline CDR1 WSHSY, CDR2 SAAADI. DNA of the CDR3: TGCGCCAGCAGTGGGATGAAAAGCGGGAGGCTAGAGCAGTTCTTC. Translating it yields CASSGMKSGRLEQFF.

V usage is TRBV28 and J usage is TRBJ2-5; the D call may be TRBD1 or TRBD2 (5 bases each). V was pared by 3 bases and J by 1 base, with 12 bases between. CDR3 length: 15 residues. From germline, CDR1 is MDHEN and CDR2 SYDVKM. The CDR3 spells CASSFWDASQETQYF. CDR3 DNA sequence: TGTGCCAGCAGTTTTTGGGACGCCTCCCAAGAGACCCAGTACTTC.

The chain couples TRBV30 to TRBJ1-5, with TRBD1 identical over 7 bases. The CDR3 totals 14 residues. V lost 4 bases, J lost 6 bases, and 9 bases stayed unmatched. CDR1 and CDR2 (germline): GTSNPN, SVGIG (reference sequence). The CDR3 is CAWNLAGGLQPQHF. In DNA, the CDR3 is TGTGCCTGGAATCTCGCAGGGGGGCTTCAGCCCCAGCATTTT.

The chain carries TRBV2 and TRBJ1-5; weak D call: TRBD1 (5 bases). Trimming cost V 6 bases and J 5 bases, with 11 bases left between them. This CDR3 is built from 13 residues. Germline V gives CDR1 SNHLY, CDR2 FYNNEI. CDR3 loop: CASRQARDQPQHF. Written as DNA, the CDR3 is TGTGCCAGCAGACAGGCGAGGGATCAGCCCCAGCATTTT.

The chain joins TRBV5-4 to TRBJ2-7; 7 bases line up with TRBD2. With V trimmed by 4 bases and J by 7 bases, 14 bases remained unmatched. The CDR3 length is 15 residues. Per germline, CDR1 SGHNT and CDR2 YYREEE (reference sequence). The CDR3 here is CASSPQAGPPREQYF. DNA of the CDR3: TGTGCCAGCAGCCCTCAAGCGGGACCCCCTCGGGAGCAGTACTTC.

The gene calls are TRBV9 and TRBJ2-7; D not resolved. Trimming took 0 bases from V and 5 from J, leaving 12 bases between them. CDR1 is SGDLS, CDR2 YYNGEE, per germline. The CDR3 is made up of 14 amino acids. For the CDR3, the DNA is TGTGCCAGCAGCGTAGCAAGCCAAGGCGACGAGCAGTACTTC. Amino acids: CASSVASQGDEQYF. The variable domain in full, completed from reference TRBV9 and TRBJ2-7, reads DSGVTQTPKHLITATGQRVTLRCSPRSGDLSVYWYQQSLDQGLQFLIQYYNGEERAKGNILERFSAQQFPDLHSELNLSSLELGDSALYFCASSVASQGDEQYFGPGTRLTVT.

This clone was seen only once. The genes are TRBV19 and TRBJ1-2, with 12 bases fitting TRBD1. This CDR3 spans 16 amino acids. The junction had 9 bases not matched to a gene; V was cut back by 7 bases and J by 3 bases. The germline gives CDR1 LNHDA, CDR2 SQIVND (reference sequence). CDR3 in DNA: TGTGCCAGTACCCTCGGGACAGGGGGCGCCTACTATGGCTACACCTTC. Translation: CASTLGTGGAYYGYTF. Complete variable domain (other parts from reference TRBV19 and TRBJ1-2): DGGITQSPKYLFRKEGQNVTLSCEQNLNHDAMYWYRQDPGQGLRLIYYSQIVNDFQKGDIAEGYSVSREKKESFPLTVTSAQKNPTAFYLCASTLGTGGAYYGYTFGSGTRLTVV.

This chain links TRBV6-5 with TRBJ2-2; 7 bases match TRBD2. Unmatched junction bases numbered 10, after V lost 6 bases and J lost 6 bases. The CDR3 extends over 15 amino acids. Germline CDR1 and CDR2: MNHEY and SVGAGI. Here the CDR3 reads CASRIVGGFPGELFF. DNA for the CDR3: TGTGCCAGCAGGATTGTCGGGGGGTTCCCCGGGGAGCTGTTTTTT.

The chain joins TRBV7-2 to TRBJ2-6; TRBD1 is a possible D gene (5 bases). Germline V lookup: CDR1 SGHTA, CDR2 FQGNSA. Between the trimmed V and J ends, which lost 4 bases and 0 bases, there was a span of 13 bases. This CDR3 has 17 residues. Here the CDR3 reads CASSSLGPTSGANVLTF. The CDR3 coding sequence is TGTGCCAGCAGCTCCCTGGGGCCGACCTCTGGGGCCAACGTCCTGACTTTC.

This clone occurred once. CDR3 sequence reads: CASSPPFGGQVHEQYF. In DNA, the CDR3 is TGTGCCAGCTCACCACCGTTTGGAGGTCAAGTTCACGAGCAGTACTTC. J is TRBJ2-7 and V is TRBV18, with D perhaps TRBD2 (5 bases). The CDR3 totals 16 residues. The V end lost 0 bases, the J end lost 5 bases, and 17 bases lay between the germline ends. Germline CDR1 is KGHSH and CDR2 is LQKENI.

This sequence joins TRBV6-5 and TRBJ1-2; no clear D. The CDR3 is 12 residues long. The germline V gene encodes CDR1 MNHEY and CDR2 SVGAGI. Trimming took 5 bases from V and 6 from J, leaving 10 bases between them. The chain's CDR3 is CASSPRSDGYTF. The DNA for the CDR3 is TGTGCCAGCAGTCCGCGCTCAGATGGCTACACCTTC.

The gene calls are TRBV18 and TRBJ1-4; tentatively, D is TRBD1 (5 bases). Germline V gives CDR1 KGHSH, CDR2 LQKENI. This CDR3 is 13 amino acids long. V gave up 3 bases and J gave up 8 bases, with 10 bases separating them. DNA of the CDR3: TGTGCCAGCTCACCCAGGGAGGAGGAAAAACTGTTTTTT. Its protein product is CASSPREEEKLFF.

The chain links TRBV7-8 to TRBJ2-7; D not resolved. Trimming pared 1 base from V and 1 base from J, leaving 5 bases between. This CDR3 region has 13 residues. Germline V gene lookup returns CDR1 SGHVS and CDR2 FQNEAQ. This CDR3 reads CASSLDWSYEQYF. The CDR3 region has the DNA TGTGCCAGCAGCTTAGATTGGTCCTACGAGCAGTACTTC.

This clone appeared a single time. The chain's CDR3 is CASTREGNTEAFF. The CDR3, as DNA: TGTGCCAGCACCCGGGAGGGAAACACTGAAGCTTTCTTT. The V and J genes are TRBV2 and TRBJ1-1; D ambiguous. The CDR3 spans 13 residues. Germline V gene lookup returns CDR1 SNHLY and CDR2 FYNNEI. V lost 7 bases and J 2 bases, leaving 11 bases between the germline ends.

The chain employs TRBV6-1 and TRBJ1-1; the D gene is possibly TRBD1 (6 bases). This CDR3 contains 15 residues. V lost 1 base and J 1 base, leaving 10 bases between the germline ends. Germline V lookup: CDR1 MNHNS, CDR2 SASEGT. DNA of the CDR3: TGTGCCAGCAGTGAAGGGACAGTGGGGAACACTGAAGCTTTCTTT. It codes for CASSEGTVGNTEAFF.

This clone has just one count. This chain joins TRBV4-1 and TRBJ2-7; D ambiguous. Trimming cost V 6 bases and J 0 bases, with 21 bases left between them. Germline V lookup: CDR1 MGHRA, CDR2 YSYEKL. The CDR3 has 17 amino acids. DNA of the CDR3: TGCGCCAGCAGTCTCTACCCCCGTGTGACGGACTCCTACGAGCAGTACTTC. Protein sequence: CASSLYPRVTDSYEQYF.

The gene calls are TRBV21-1 and TRBJ1-2; TRBD1 is the table's D call and was not checked against the DNA. TRBV21-1 is a listed pseudogene. This CDR3 is built from 16 residues. For the CDR3, the DNA is TGTGCCAGCAGCAAAGAAAGGGACAGGATAAAGTATGGCTACACCTTC. Amino acid sequence: CASSKERDRIKYGYTF.